This T cell receptor (beta chain) was captured by sequencing in a study of control samples from healthy donors and cancer patients. Sequenced by immunoSEQ multiplex PCR; TCRdb stores in-frame clones only, minus some. Found here are fewer than 200,000 clones, approximately 90% of them singletons; the top ten hold more than 10%. CDR3 length: 15 amino acids. The J segment lost 5 bases and the V segment lost 7 bases, leaving 12 bases of the junction unmatched. Germline V CDR1 and CDR2: ENHRY, SYGVKD. This sequence joins TRBV10-3 and TRBJ2-5, with TRBD2 matching 8 bases. This TCR derives from a man aged 30 to 45 in good health. The sample consisted of blood. CDR3 in amino acids: CAITVYGGVNETQYF. CDR3 bases: TGTGCCATCACGGTCTACGGGGGGGTGAATGAGACCCAGTACTTC.